This T cell receptor beta chain was recorded in a study of T-cell reconstitution after alpha-beta-depleted transplantation in children. Overall study results and limits: Diversity of TCRbeta at day 60 was high in some patients, arising from surviving recipient T cells and thymic progenitors. Several hundred graft clones that had expanded were reportedly the source of alpha-beta T cells about two months after transplant. Once a year had passed after transplant, T-cell counts and diversity came mostly from newly produced T cells.

This clonotype was observed at least ten times. The antigen remains unidentified. As it was prepared, the TCRbeta library received unique molecular identifiers. TCRdb ran MiXCR on the PCR reads and lists one entry per CDR3 protein. This sample carries approximately 85,000 distinct CDR3 sequences, roughly 15% of them seen once, and the ten largest clones take roughly 30%. The V end was cut by 2 bases, the J end by 3 bases, with 14 bases between. Germline V CDR1 and CDR2: MNHEY, SVGEGT. The CDR3 extends over 17 amino acids. Sequenced material: PBMCs, mostly from graft donor cells, taken 180 days after TCRalphabeta/CD19-depleted stem cell transplant. The clonotype was recovered from a male patient aged 2 to 9 who had a stem cell transplant for acute lymphoblastic leukemia, so the T cells may come from the graft donor. The chain is built from TRBV6-2 or TRBV6-3 and TRBJ2-6; D may be TRBD1 (6 bases). The CDR3 coding sequence is TGTGCCAGCAGTTACACAAACAGGGAATATGGGGCCAACGTCCTGACTTTC. Encoded protein: CASSYTNREYGANVLTF.